The 26 T cell receptor beta chains presented below share a single source sample, sequenced in a study of CD8 T cells in Susac syndrome. Random hexamers served to reverse transcribe roughly 0.5 to 1 ug RNA. TCRdb analysed the immunoSEQ multiplex PCR reads with MiXCR anew, one entry per CDR3 protein. The sample consists of about 200,000 distinct CDR3 sequences, roughly 94% of them appearing once. The sample taken for sequencing was CD4+ T cells from PBMCs. The source of these receptors is a human donor in good health.

This chain uses TRBV3-1 with TRBJ2-1; a possible D gene is TRBD2 (6 bases). CDR3 length: 12 residues. Germline CDR1 and CDR2: LGHDT and YNNKEL (reference sequence). The V gene lost 3 bases and the J gene lost 15 bases, with 15 bases spanning the gap. The CDR3 reads CASSQSDGSLFF. CDR3 in DNA: TGTGCCAGCAGCCAGAGCGACGGGAGTCTGTTCTTC.

The rearrangement uses TRBV4-1 and TRBJ2-4; 11 bases agree with TRBD2. Trimming took 0 bases from V and 2 from J; bases not matched to a gene: 12. This CDR3 has 20 amino acids. CDR1 is MGHRA and CDR2 is YSYEKL in the germline V gene. CDR3 sequence (DNA): TGCGCCAGCAGCCAAGAAGGTAGCGGGGGGGCCGGGGTGACCAAAAACATTCAGTACTTC. This gives the protein CASSQEGSGGAGVTKNIQYF.

V and J are TRBV5-6 and TRBJ1-2, with D tentatively TRBD1 (5 bases). This CDR3 contains 13 residues. Germline lookup yields CDR1 SGHDT and CDR2 YYEEEE. Trimming took 4 bases from V and 8 from J, leaving 15 bases between them. The CDR3 spells CASSGWGIWGYTF. CDR3 DNA: TGTGCCAGCAGCGGGTGGGGGATTTGGGGCTACACCTTC.

This clonotype has just one count. The chain links TRBV5-1 to TRBJ2-1, with TRBD1 as a possible D gene (7 bases). V dropped 1 base and J dropped 1 base, with 9 bases sitting between them. Germline lookup yields CDR1 SGHRS and CDR2 YFSETQ. The CDR3 is 15 amino acids. The CDR3 sequence: CASSLQGGSYNEQFF. CDR3 nucleotide sequence: TGCGCCAGCAGCTTGCAGGGGGGATCCTACAATGAGCAGTTCTTC.

The DNA of the CDR3 is TGTGCCAGCAGCTTGCAGGGGATGGCCGGGGAGCTGTTTTTT. It codes for CASSLQGMAGELFF. V usage is TRBV5-6 and J usage is TRBJ2-2, with TRBD1 as a possible D gene (6 bases). Germline V gives CDR1 SGHDT, CDR2 YYEEEE. The V gene lost 1 base and the J gene lost 6 bases, with 10 bases spanning the gap. CDR3 size: 14 residues.

The chain joins TRBV29-1 to TRBJ2-5; D not resolved. The V and J ends lost 0 bases and 1 base respectively, with 3 bases between them. CDR1 is SQVTM and CDR2 is ANQGSEA in the germline V gene. This CDR3 is built from 12 residues. The chain's CDR3 is CSVEESQETQYF. The CDR3, as DNA: TGCAGCGTTGAAGAGTCCCAAGAGACCCAGTACTTC. Using reference TRBV29-1 and TRBJ2-5 for the parts outside the CDR3, the full variable domain is SAVISQKPSRDICQRGTSLTIQCQVDSQVTMMFWYRQQPGQSLTLIATANQGSEATYESGFVIDKFPISRPNLTFSTLTVSNMSPEDSSIYLCSVEESQETQYFGPGTRLLVL.

The chain joins TRBV29-1 to TRBJ1-1; D remains ambiguous. Germline assignment: CDR1 SQVTM and CDR2 ANQGSEA. V lost 7 bases and J lost 1, with 10 bases in between. This CDR3 has 12 residues. The CDR3 nucleotides read TGCAGCGCCAAGCCCTGGAACACTGAAGCTTTCTTT. It specifies CSAKPWNTEAFF.

The chain links TRBV5-4 to TRBJ2-6; D call uncertain. Trimming stripped 5 bases from V and 0 bases from J, with 9 bases between. Germline V lookup: CDR1 SGHNT, CDR2 YYREEE (reference sequence). The CDR3 spans 15 residues. CDR3 region: CASSAEDSGANVLTF. CDR3 in DNA: TGTGCCAGCAGTGCAGAGGACTCTGGGGCCAACGTCCTGACTTTC.

The chain couples TRBV29-1 to TRBJ1-1; D uncertain. Trimming left V 7 bases short and J 4 bases short, with 16 bases between. This CDR3 contains 13 residues. Germline loops: CDR1 SQVTM, CDR2 ANQGSEA. The CDR3 here is CSAARGGATEAFF. The CDR3 DNA sequence: TGCAGCGCTGCTCGGGGTGGCGCCACTGAAGCTTTCTTT.

This sequence joins TRBV25-1 and TRBJ1-1; D is unresolved. Germline values: CDR1 MGHDK, CDR2 SYGVNS. The CDR3 spans 14 residues. Deletions cut 2 bases from V and 6 bases from J, with 13 bases between. The CDR3 sequence is CASSEAGILPEAFF. The CDR3 DNA reads TGTGCCAGCAGTGAAGCGGGGATCCTACCTGAAGCTTTCTTT.

The chain recombines TRBV4-2 with TRBJ2-1; 8 bases align to TRBD2. V shed 2 bases and J 3 bases; nucleotides not matched to a gene: 3. The CDR3 loop spans 15 amino acids. Looked up from germline, CDR1 is LGHNA and CDR2 is YNFKEQ. This CDR3 is CASSQMGLVYNEQFF. CDR3 DNA sequence: TGTGCCAGCAGCCAAATGGGACTAGTCTACAATGAGCAGTTCTTC.

J is TRBJ2-2 and V is TRBV18, with D uncertain. Trimming shortened V by 1 base and J by 1 base, and 7 bases separated the two germline ends. This CDR3 is 15 amino acids long. Germline V lookup: CDR1 KGHSH, CDR2 LQKENI. CDR3 amino acids: CASSPLKVNTGELFF. DNA of the CDR3: TGTGCCAGCTCACCACTTAAAGTGAACACCGGGGAGCTGTTTTTT.

The chain carries TRBV5-4 and TRBJ1-2, with D tentatively TRBD1 (5 bases). The CDR3 is made up of 14 amino acids. Trimming cost V 3 bases and J 4 bases, with 13 bases left between them. CDR1 and CDR2 (germline): SGHNT, YYREEE (reference sequence). The CDR3 here is CASSSMATVYGYTF. CDR3 DNA sequence: TGTGCCAGCAGCTCTATGGCGACAGTCTATGGCTACACCTTC.

The chain has TRBV7-9 and TRBJ2-7, with 8 positions matching TRBD2. Germline lookup yields CDR1 SEHNR and CDR2 FQNEAQ (reference sequence). V shed 5 bases, J shed 2 bases, and the junction held 11 bases outside the gene matches. The CDR3 is 16 amino acids. The CDR3 loop reads CASSPKLGTRTYEQYF. In DNA form, the CDR3 reads TGTGCCAGCAGCCCAAAATTGGGGACTAGAACCTACGAGCAGTACTTC.

The gene calls are TRBV12-3 or TRBV12-4 and TRBJ2-3; 12 bases are shared with TRBD2. CDR3 length: 16 residues. Germline trimming cut 6 bases from V and 4 bases from J; bases unmatched to any gene: 8. This CDR3 is CASRPSSGGAPDTQYF. Here the CDR3 DNA reads TGTGCCAGCAGACCCTCTAGCGGGGGGGCCCCAGATACGCAGTATTTT.

The chain has TRBV7-2 and TRBJ1-2; D remains ambiguous. V shed 0 bases and J shed 7 bases, with 9 bases lying between them. The germline gives CDR1 SGHTA, CDR2 FQGNSA. This CDR3 is 13 amino acids long. The CDR3 reads CASSLAREGGYTF. The CDR3 nucleotides are TGTGCCAGCAGCTTAGCCCGTGAGGGTGGCTACACCTTC.

The chain couples TRBV2 to TRBJ2-5, with D perhaps given as TRBD1 or TRBD2 (6 bases each). CDR1 and CDR2 (germline): SNHLY, FYNNEI. The V gene lost 10 bases and the J gene lost 1 base, with 16 bases spanning the gap. This CDR3 region has 14 residues. The CDR3 sequence is CANRGGRAQETQYF. DNA for the CDR3: TGTGCCAACCGAGGGGGGAGAGCCCAAGAGACCCAGTACTTC.

CDR3 amino acids: CASSARLAGTVNEQFF. The CDR3 DNA sequence: TGCGCCAGCAGCGCGAGACTAGCGGGGACAGTCAATGAGCAGTTCTTC. This rearrangement joins TRBV5-1 to TRBJ2-1; 11 nucleotides line up with TRBD2. In germline, CDR1 is SGHRS, CDR2 YFSETQ. Germline trimming cut 4 bases from V and 6 bases from J; bases unmatched to any gene: 9. The CDR3 loop spans 16 amino acids.

This clonotype was recorded once. V is TRBV30 and J is TRBJ1-5; 10 nucleotides match TRBD1. Germline V CDR1 and CDR2: GTSNPN, SVGIG (reference sequence). Trimming at V came to 5 bases and at J to 7 bases, leaving 11 bases not matched to a gene. The CDR3 runs to 15 residues. This CDR3 is CAWGPRDRGIQPQHF. In DNA, the CDR3 is TGTGCCTGGGGCCCAAGGGACAGGGGAATACAGCCCCAGCATTTT. The full variable domain, rest sourced from reference TRBV30 and TRBJ1-5, is SQTIHQWPATLVQPVGSPLSLECTVEGTSNPNLYWYRQAAGRGLQLLFYSVGIGQISSEVPQNLSASRPQDRQFILSSKKLLLSDSGFYLCAWGPRDRGIQPQHFGDGTRLSIL.

This clonotype was picked up one time. The rearrangement joins TRBV12-3 or TRBV12-4 to TRBJ2-1; D is possibly TRBD1 (6 bases). The CDR3 is made up of 17 amino acids. V gave up 1 base and J gave up 10 bases, with 23 bases separating them. DNA for the CDR3: TGTGCCAGCAGTTTAGAAGGACTCTCCTCAGGGGCTCGGGAGCAGTTCTTC. Translated, it gives CASSLEGLSSGAREQFF.

V is TRBV7-2 and J is TRBJ1-6, with TRBD1 identical over 9 bases. Germline loops: CDR1 SGHTA, CDR2 FQGNSA. The CDR3 has 14 residues. V was clipped by 5 bases and J by 13 bases; unmatched bases: 9. The CDR3 is CASSPRDRAFPLHF. Here the CDR3 DNA reads TGTGCCAGCAGCCCCCGGGACAGGGCCTTTCCCCTCCACTTT.

The gene calls are TRBV18 and TRBJ2-1; a weak D match, TRBD2 (5 bases). Germline V gene sequence: CDR1 KGHSH, CDR2 LQKENI. The CDR3 is 13 amino acids. Trimming shortened V by 1 base and J by 7 bases, and 8 bases separated the two germline ends. CDR3 nucleotides: TGTGCCAGCTCACCACTAACGGGAAATGAGCAGTTCTTC. Translation: CASSPLTGNEQFF. Looking up the rest from reference TRBV18 and TRBJ2-1 gives the full variable domain: NAGVMQNPRHLVRRRGQEARLRCSPMKGHSHVYWYRQLPEEGLKFMVYLQKENIIDESGMPKERFSAEFPKEGPSILRIQQVVRGDSAAYFCASSPLTGNEQFFGPGTRLTVL.

The chain recombines TRBV5-1 with TRBJ1-1; 10 bases line up with TRBD1. The ends lost 1 base at V and 4 bases at J; junction bases unmatched: 4. The CDR3 spans 15 residues. CDR1 SGHRS and CDR2 YFSETQ come from the germline V gene. For the CDR3, the DNA is TGCGCCAGCAGCTTGCCCGGACAGGGGGGCACTGAAGCTTTCTTT. Protein: CASSLPGQGGTEAFF.

The V gene is TRBV14, the J gene TRBJ2-5; TRBD1 agrees at 7 bases. The CDR3 totals 15 residues. CDR1 is SGHDN and CDR2 is FVKESK in the germline V gene. V was clipped by 4 bases and J by 0 bases; unmatched bases: 5. The CDR3 DNA sequence: TGTGCCAGCAGCCTCGACAGGGCCAACCAAGAGACCCAGTACTTC. The encoded protein is CASSLDRANQETQYF.

The gene calls are TRBV11-2 and TRBJ2-3, with 7 bases that match TRBD1. This CDR3 is built from 15 residues. Germline V gene data show CDR1 as SGHAT and CDR2 as FQNNGV. The trim removed 3 bases at V and 2 bases at J, leaving 5 bases unmatched. CDR3 region: CASSFSGQSTDTQYF. As DNA, the CDR3 is TGTGCCAGCAGCTTCTCGGGACAGTCCACAGATACGCAGTATTTT.

The V gene is TRBV15, the J gene TRBJ1-5; D is unresolved. Germline V CDR1 and CDR2: LNHNV, YYDKDF (reference sequence). The CDR3 contains 13 residues. Trimming stripped 2 bases from V and 4 bases from J, with 6 bases between. CDR3 in DNA: TGTGCCACCAGCAGACAGCTGAATCAGCCCCAGCATTTT. Amino acids: CATSRQLNQPQHF.